Following are 2 T cell receptor beta chains from one sample sequenced in a study of T-cell memory formation after mild COVID-19. In TCRdb, the 5' RACE reads were re-called with MiXCR into one record per CDR3 protein. In the table there are some 120,000 distinct CDR3 sequences, around 15% of which are singletons. The material sequenced was PBMCs or a T cell subset sorted from them (not recorded which). These receptors were collected from a man aged 18-30 years who had mild COVID-19 (a few samples of this study predate the infection). Cell type and time point are not known.

A few counts support this clonotype. The CDR3 sequence is CASSSRGGNQPQHF. CDR3 nucleotides: TGTGCCAGCAGCTCGCGGGGGGGAAATCAGCCCCAGCATTTT. The chain joins TRBV7-2 to TRBJ1-5; D may be TRBD1 (5 bases). Germline V gene sequence: CDR1 SGHTA, CDR2 FQGNSA. Deletions cut 4 bases from V and 4 bases from J, with 11 bases between. The CDR3 has 14 residues.

This clonotype appeared many times. J is TRBJ2-5 and V is TRBV7-2; unclear D gene. CDR1 and CDR2 from the germline V gene are SGHTA and FQGNSA. Trimming removed 4 bases at V and 7 bases at J, with 7 bases between. The CDR3 has 11 amino acids. CDR3 DNA: TGTGCCAGCAGCTCCCTCCGGACCCAGTACTTC. Translating gives CASSSLRTQYF.